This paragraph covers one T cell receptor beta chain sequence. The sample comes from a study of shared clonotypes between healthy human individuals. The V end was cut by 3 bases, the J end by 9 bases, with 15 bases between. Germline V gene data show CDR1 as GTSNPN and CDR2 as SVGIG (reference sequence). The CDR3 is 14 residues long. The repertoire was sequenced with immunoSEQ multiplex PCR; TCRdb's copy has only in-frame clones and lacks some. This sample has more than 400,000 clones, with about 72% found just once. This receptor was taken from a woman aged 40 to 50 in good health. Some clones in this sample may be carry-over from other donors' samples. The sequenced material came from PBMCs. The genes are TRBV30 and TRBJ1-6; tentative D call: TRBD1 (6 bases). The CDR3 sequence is CAWSLQGLGSPLHF. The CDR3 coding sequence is TGTGCCTGGAGCCTACAGGGCTTAGGTTCACCCCTCCACTTT.